The rows below give T cell receptor beta chains drawn from one sample of a study of technical replicates of blood from a few donors. Here immunoSEQ multiplex PCR was the method, and the copy in TCRdb shows in-frame clones only, minus some. The sample contains roughly 70,000 clones, less than 98% of which appear only once. Sequencing was performed on T cells isolated from PBMCs. Receptors originate from a human donor in good health. Both conserved end residues are part of each CDR3. A D gene is named only where the DNA matches it firmly.

j_call: TRBJ2-7; v_call: TRBV28; d_call: TRBD2; cdr3_length: 18; cdr3_aa: CASSLSGGAGALTYEQYF
j_call: TRBJ2-5; v_call: TRBV10-3; d_call: TRBD2; cdr3_length: 13; cdr3_aa: CATRGAGGETQYF
j_call: TRBJ1-2; v_call: TRBV11-2; d_call: -; cdr3_length: 14; cdr3_aa: CASSFDRRIYGYTF
j_call: TRBJ1-3; v_call: TRBV18; d_call: TRBD1; cdr3_length: 15; cdr3_aa: CASSPAGTGGLTIYF
j_call: TRBJ2-5; v_call: TRBV5-4; d_call: -; cdr3_length: 11; cdr3_aa: CASSSQETQYF
j_call: TRBJ2-1; v_call: TRBV7-9; d_call: TRBD2; cdr3_length: 13; cdr3_aa: CASSTSGSHEQFF
j_call: TRBJ2-7; v_call: TRBV29-1; d_call: -; cdr3_length: 13; cdr3_aa: CSAYGGTANEQYF
j_call: TRBJ2-5; v_call: TRBV9; d_call: -; cdr3_length: 14; cdr3_aa: CASSPTGWKETQYF
j_call: TRBJ2-7; v_call: TRBV2; d_call: TRBD1; cdr3_length: 13; cdr3_aa: CASSRVGGNEQYF
j_call: TRBJ1-1; v_call: TRBV28; d_call: -; cdr3_length: 13; cdr3_aa: CASSYGTSEEAFF
j_call: TRBJ2-1; v_call: TRBV30; d_call: TRBD2; cdr3_length: 12; cdr3_aa: CAWGGGGNEQFF
j_call: TRBJ2-3; v_call: TRBV9; d_call: -; cdr3_length: 15; cdr3_aa: CASSVDGSYTDTQYF
j_call: TRBJ2-1; v_call: TRBV7-9; d_call: -; cdr3_length: 15; cdr3_aa: CASSFLGVSYNEQFF
j_call: TRBJ2-7; v_call: TRBV25-1; d_call: TRBD2; cdr3_length: 14; cdr3_aa: CASSELAGVGEQYF
j_call: TRBJ2-5; v_call: TRBV18; d_call: TRBD1; cdr3_length: 15; cdr3_aa: CASSPGTGQQETQYF
j_call: TRBJ1-2; v_call: TRBV28; d_call: -; cdr3_length: 15; cdr3_aa: CASSLYGNVGYGYTF
j_call: TRBJ1-1; v_call: TRBV30; d_call: -; cdr3_length: 14; cdr3_aa: CAWSVLGRGTEAFF
j_call: TRBJ2-3; v_call: TRBV6-4; d_call: -; cdr3_length: 13; cdr3_aa: CASSPGNEDTQYF
j_call: TRBJ2-2; v_call: TRBV7-3; d_call: TRBD2; cdr3_length: 13; cdr3_aa: CASSPGRAGELFF
j_call: TRBJ1-2; v_call: TRBV20-1; d_call: -; cdr3_length: 11; cdr3_aa: CSARAGDGYTF
j_call: TRBJ2-1; v_call: TRBV4-3; d_call: TRBD2; cdr3_length: 16; cdr3_aa: CASSQDTSGVLDEQFF
j_call: TRBJ2-5; v_call: TRBV10-3; d_call: TRBD1; cdr3_length: 14; cdr3_aa: CAISMTGAGETQYF
j_call: TRBJ2-3; v_call: TRBV7-2; d_call: TRBD2; cdr3_length: 16; cdr3_aa: CASSLTSGSYTDTQYF
j_call: TRBJ2-7; v_call: TRBV7-3; d_call: -; cdr3_length: 15; cdr3_aa: CASSLIRGSAYEQYF
j_call: TRBJ1-3; v_call: TRBV28; d_call: -; cdr3_length: 15; cdr3_aa: CASSLVINSGNTIYF
j_call: TRBJ1-2; v_call: TRBV19; d_call: -; cdr3_length: 14; cdr3_aa: CASSGSLRNYGYTF
j_call: TRBJ2-1; v_call: TRBV18; d_call: TRBD2; cdr3_length: 16; cdr3_aa: CASSAGGVPPYNEQFF
j_call: TRBJ2-5; v_call: TRBV5-1; d_call: -; cdr3_length: 13; cdr3_aa: CASTLQGQETQYF
j_call: TRBJ1-2; v_call: TRBV6-1; d_call: -; cdr3_length: 14; cdr3_aa: CASSEDFFSGGYTF
j_call: TRBJ2-4; v_call: TRBV6-1; d_call: -; cdr3_length: 16; cdr3_aa: CASSEVTTLAKNIQYF